Below, one T cell receptor beta chain is given with its context. There is no known antigen for this receptor. It has no much larger one-base neighbor in the sample; base qualities were not kept. The data were taken from a study of blood T cell repertoires in COVID-19 (dated by TCRdb to 2018 to 2020). Describing the broader study: Collaborator samples came from the United States, Italy and Spain and covered acute and convalescent phases of COVID-19. Samples came from the ongoing ImmuneRACE study (first 160 participants) plus 1,254 subjects from 6 global collaborators. The material from the prospective study consisted of cDNA or gDNA derived from T cells, B-cell-depleted T cells, or PBMCs. The dataset comprised deeply sampled blood TCRbeta repertoires from subjects exposed to, actively infected with, or recovered from COVID-19. Where available, HLA class I and class II types were taken from metadata supplied by the sample provider and were not determined by assay-based typing. The repertoires were made available in a free public database intended to serve as a resource for research on the immune response to SARS-CoV-2. Sample metadata almost always included a de-identified subject ID, COVID-19 status, age in years and sex. Study-wide conclusions, independent of this receptor: The quantity of clinical and demographic metadata differed by source and by participant and was supplied without curation.

TCRbeta CDR3 regions were amplified from genomic DNA using the immunoSEQ Assay, a bias-controlled multiplex PCR. Per the original workflow: The number of nucleated cells in each sample was estimated by amplification of reference gene primers within the assay. To quantify the absolute abundance of each unique TCRbeta CDR3 rearrangement, sequence reads were collapsed and filtered. Productive Simpson clonality was computed per sample as the square root of Simpson's diversity index over productive rearrangements. The immuneACCESS repertoire file appears here via TCRdb, limited to in-frame rearrangements. These files lack a portion of the clones; in checked studies, under half of the deficit traces to unresolved V genes, and the cause of the others is not known. D and trimming were read from the DNA, whereas the V and J calls and clone size are those reported in that table. For this sample there are a few hundred thousand clones; 75% to 90% appear just once. The ten most abundant clones make up 2.5% to 4% of the sample.

Enrolling through a virtual design, the prospective study's participants ranged in age from roughly 18 to 89 years and lived across 20 to 25 United States geographic areas. In the prospective study, participants were assigned to cohorts based on the clinical history participants reported in a screening survey and a study questionnaire. Exposed participants had been in contact, within 2 weeks of entering the study, with a person who had a PCR-confirmed or clinician-diagnosed case of COVID-19. Mobile phlebotomists in the prospective study collected whole blood, serum and a nasopharyngeal or oropharyngeal swab from every participant. Prospective study participants could optionally give additional blood draws and questionnaires over a roughly 2-month period. Before DNA extraction, prospective study blood samples were shipped either frozen or at room temperature. Sequenced: PBMCs or T cells enriched from blood (not recorded which). This clonotype originated in a middle-aged woman who had been exposed to COVID-19.

The nucleotide sequence reads as follows: TGTGCCAGCAGCCGCTCAGGGATTGGTGGGGAAAAACTGTTTTTT. This sequence encodes CASSRSGIGGEKLFF. The chain couples TRBV3-1 (or the pseudogene TRBV3-2) to TRBJ1-4; matching of 5 bases hints at TRBD1 as the D gene. Deletion took 4 bases off V and 8 bases off J, with a span of 17 bases between the germline ends. Taken from the germline V gene (reference sequence), the CDR1 and CDR2 loops are LGHDT and YNNKEL. The CDR3 runs 15 amino acids, cysteine and phenylalanine included. The DNA shown is the 45-base CDR3, in frame from base 1.